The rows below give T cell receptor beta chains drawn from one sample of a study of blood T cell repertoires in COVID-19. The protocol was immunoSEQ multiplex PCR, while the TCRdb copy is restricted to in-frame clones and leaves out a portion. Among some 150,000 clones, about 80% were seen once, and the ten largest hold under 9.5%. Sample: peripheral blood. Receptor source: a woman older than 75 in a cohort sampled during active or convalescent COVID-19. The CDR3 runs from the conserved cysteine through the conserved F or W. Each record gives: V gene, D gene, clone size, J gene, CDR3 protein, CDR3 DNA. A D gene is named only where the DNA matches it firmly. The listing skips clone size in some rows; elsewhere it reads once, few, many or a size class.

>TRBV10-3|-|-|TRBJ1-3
CAISESARENTIYF
TGTGCCATCAGTGAGTCGGCCCGGGAGAACACCATATATTTT
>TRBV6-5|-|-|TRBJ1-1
CASSLTGTEAFF
TGTGCCAGCAGCCTAACAGGGACTGAAGCTTTCTTT
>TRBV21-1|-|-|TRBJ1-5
CASSKVTDFSNQPQHF
TGTGCCAGCAGCAAAGTGACGGACTTTAGCAATCAGCCCCAGCATTTT
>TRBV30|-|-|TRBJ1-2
CAWSRTRVDGYTF
TGTGCCTGGAGTCGGACCAGGGTGGATGGCTACACCTTC
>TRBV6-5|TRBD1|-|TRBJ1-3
CAGSQGTVNTIYF
TGTGCCGGCTCACAGGGGACCGTAAACACCATATATTTT
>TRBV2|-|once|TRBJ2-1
CASSEGATRTRNEQFF
TGTGCCAGCAGTGAAGGGGCCACCCGTACTAGAAATGAGCAGTTCTTC
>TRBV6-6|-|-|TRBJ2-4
CASSTGQRGAKNIQYF
TGTGCCAGCAGTACCGGACAGAGGGGGGCCAAAAACATTCAGTACTTC
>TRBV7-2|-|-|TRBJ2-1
CASSHSTMANEQFF
TGTGCCAGCAGCCATAGCACGATGGCCAATGAGCAGTTCTTC
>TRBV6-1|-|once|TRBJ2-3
CASSEASAARTGTQYF
TGTGCCAGCAGTGAAGCAAGCGCCGCCCGCACGGGTACGCAGTATTTT
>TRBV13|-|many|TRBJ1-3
CASAPRDTFSGNTIYF
TGTGCCAGCGCCCCACGGGACACCTTCTCTGGAAACACCATATATTTT
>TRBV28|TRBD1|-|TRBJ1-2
CASSLWTGGGYGYTF
TGTGCCAGCAGTTTATGGACAGGGGGCGGTTATGGCTACACCTTC
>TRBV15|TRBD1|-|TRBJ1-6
CATRKSGTGQSPLHF
TGTGCCACCAGAAAATCCGGGACAGGGCAGTCACCCCTCCACTTT
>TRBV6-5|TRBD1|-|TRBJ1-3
CASSPDRASGNTIYF
TGTGCCAGCAGCCCCGACAGGGCCTCTGGAAACACCATATATTTT
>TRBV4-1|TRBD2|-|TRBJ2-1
CASSPLARLAGGRGVYNEQFF
TGCGCCAGCAGCCCACTGGCTCGACTAGCGGGGGGGAGAGGGGTTTACAATGAGCAGTTCTTC
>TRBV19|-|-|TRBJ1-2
CASTPWAGMENYGYTF
TGTGCCAGTACCCCGTGGGCAGGGATGGAAAACTATGGCTACACCTTC
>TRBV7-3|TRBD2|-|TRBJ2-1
CASSFSGGLYYNEQFF
TGTGCCAGCAGCTTTAGCGGGGGGTTGTACTACAATGAGCAGTTCTTC
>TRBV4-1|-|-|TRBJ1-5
CASSPIGVQGNQPQHF
TGCGCCAGCAGCCCAATAGGGGTACAGGGCAATCAGCCCCAGCATTTT
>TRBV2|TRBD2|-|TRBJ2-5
CASSVWTSGGGKTQYF
TGTGCCAGCAGTGTCTGGACTAGCGGGGGGGGTAAGACCCAGTACTTC
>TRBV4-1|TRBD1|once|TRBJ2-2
CASSQVSGHRGSGELFF
TGCGCCAGCAGCCAAGTGAGCGGACACAGGGGGTCCGGGGAGCTGTTTTTT
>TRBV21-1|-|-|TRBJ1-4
CASSKATPLAEKLFF
TGTGCCAGCAGCAAAGCCACACCCTTGGCTGAAAAACTGTTTTTT
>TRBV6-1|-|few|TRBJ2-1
CASSELGTILDNEQFF
TGTGCCAGCAGTGAACTAGGGACAATTCTCGACAATGAGCAGTTCTTC
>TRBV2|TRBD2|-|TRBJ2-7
CASGPGGRSYEQYF
TGTGCCAGCGGTCCGGGGGGGCGGTCCTACGAGCAGTACTTC
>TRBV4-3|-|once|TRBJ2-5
CASSQEQRETQYF
TGCGCCAGCAGCCAAGAGCAGCGAGAGACCCAGTACTTC
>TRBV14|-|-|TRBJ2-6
CASSQGLYRVSAGANVLTF
TGTGCCAGCAGCCAAGGATTGTACAGGGTCTCAGCTGGGGCCAACGTCCTGACTTTC
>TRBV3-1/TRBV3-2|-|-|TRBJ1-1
CASREERMNTEAFF
TGTGCCAGCAGGGAGGAAAGGATGAACACTGAAGCTTTCTTT
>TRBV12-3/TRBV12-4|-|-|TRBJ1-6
CASSPRGVSTLHF
TGTGCCAGCAGTCCGCGGGGGGTCTCCACCCTCCACTTT
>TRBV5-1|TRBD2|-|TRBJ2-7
CASSLYPSGGASLSYEQYF
TGCGCCAGCAGCTTGTACCCTAGCGGGGGGGCCTCCCTTTCCTACGAGCAGTACTTC
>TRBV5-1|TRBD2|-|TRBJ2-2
CASSSGTSGTGELFF
TGCGCCAGCAGCTCCGGGACTAGCGGCACCGGGGAGCTGTTTTTT
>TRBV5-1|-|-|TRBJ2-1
CASSHSTGYEQFF
TGCGCCAGCAGCCATTCCACAGGGTATGAGCAGTTCTTC
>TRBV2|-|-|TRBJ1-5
CASSAGGARNQPQHF
TGTGCCAGCAGTGCGGGAGGGGCGCGCAATCAGCCCCAGCATTTT
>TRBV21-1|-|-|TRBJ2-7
CASSKPRTGAPYEQYF
TGTGCCAGCAGCAAACCCCGGACAGGCGCACCCTACGAGCAGTACTTC
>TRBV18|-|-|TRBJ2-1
CASSGQSSYNEQFF
TGTGCCAGCTCAGGGCAGAGCTCCTACAATGAGCAGTTCTTC
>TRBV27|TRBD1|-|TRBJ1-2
CASSYRDSNYGYTF
TGTGCCAGCAGTTACCGGGACAGTAACTATGGCTACACCTTC
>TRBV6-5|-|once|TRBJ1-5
CASSRQFSQPQHF
TGTGCCAGCAGCCGACAGTTTTCTCAGCCCCAGCATTTT
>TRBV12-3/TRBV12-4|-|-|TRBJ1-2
CASRNSGSYGYTF
TGTGCCAGCAGAAATTCCGGGAGCTATGGCTACACCTTC
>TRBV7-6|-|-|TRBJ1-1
CASSLGTLLNTEAFF
TGTGCCAGCAGCTTAGGAACGCTATTGAACACTGAAGCTTTCTTT